This paragraph covers one TCR beta chain sequence. Sequencing used immunoSEQ multiplex PCR; TCRdb keeps in-frame clones, though not all of them. The table has 65,000 to 85,000 clones, about 90% seen once. The record originates from a study of T cell changes during pregnancy in multiple sclerosis. This sequence originates from a female donor with multiple sclerosis, enrolled in a pregnancy study. Here the sequenced sample was peripheral blood, taken after pregnancy.

The CDR3 loop reads CASTGGYNEQFF. CDR3 in DNA: TGTGCCAGCACGGGGGGCTACAATGAGCAGTTCTTC. The rearrangement links TRBV2 to TRBJ2-1; 7 nucleotides match TRBD2. The V gene end was trimmed by 7 bases and the J gene end by 3 bases; junction bases not matched to a gene: 0. CDR1 SNHLY and CDR2 FYNNEI come from the germline V gene. The CDR3 covers 12 residues.